This TCR beta chain was recorded in a study of blood T cell repertoires in COVID-19. Overall study context: There were acute and convalescent COVID-19 samples, and they came from the United States, Italy and Spain. Sources were T cells, B-cell-depleted T cells, or PBMCs; the material itself was cDNA or gDNA.

Two negative PCRs, clearance, or symptom resolution had been documented for recovered Cohort 3 donors. The CDR3 covers 13 residues. V dropped 6 bases and J dropped 1 base, with 8 bases sitting between them. Assay: immunoSEQ multiplex PCR; the TCRdb copy retains only in-frame clones and omits some. The sample yields approximately 200,000 clones, roughly four fifths seen once. V and J are TRBV12-3 or TRBV12-4 and TRBJ2-3, with D unresolved. Source material: PBMCs or T cells enriched from blood (not recorded which). The source of this sequence is a man in his forties or fifties who had recovered from COVID-19. CDR3 sequence: CASSQARTDTQYF. The CDR3 DNA sequence: TGTGCCAGCAGCCAGGCACGCACAGATACGCAGTATTTT.